Listed here are 13 T cell receptor beta chains from one sample, sequenced in a study of T-cell memory formation after mild COVID-19 (dated by TCRdb to about 2021). Receptor amplification or capture employed 5' RACE. Sequencing used an Illumina NovaSeq 6000. Using fastp trimming at Q25 and MiXCR clonotype assembly, TCRdb reanalyzed the public sequencing data and kept in-frame beta chains. Entries that share a CDR3 protein sequence are merged under the most common genes and DNA. Counted in this sample were 470,000 or so distinct CDR3 sequences; 20% to 30% of them appeared once. Roughly an eighth of the sample is in the top ten clones. Input material: PBMCs or a T cell subset sorted from them (not recorded which). The receptors stem from an adult woman who had mild COVID-19 (a few samples of this study predate the infection). The sample titles of this study are shuffled in the database, so cell type and time point are left out; the donor was told from shared clones.

The V call is TRBV20-1, the J call TRBJ2-2; 9 positions match TRBD2. V lost 7 bases and J lost 5; bases outside the gene matches: 2. Germline assignment: CDR1 DFQATT and CDR2 SNEGSKA (reference sequence). This CDR3 region has 12 residues. This CDR3 is CSVSGRTGELFF. The CDR3 region has the DNA TGCAGTGTCAGCGGGAGGACCGGGGAGCTGTTTTTT.

The rearrangement joins TRBV5-1 to TRBJ2-6; no firm D call. The germline CDR1 and CDR2 sequences are SGHRS and YFSETQ. Trimming removed 0 bases from V and 1 base from J, with 5 bases in between. This CDR3 comprises 15 residues. CDR3 in amino acids: CASSLEVSGANVLTF. In DNA, the CDR3 is TGCGCCAGCAGCTTGGAAGTGTCTGGGGCCAACGTCCTGACTTTC. Variable domain in full (rest from reference TRBV5-1 and TRBJ2-6): KAGVTQTPRYLIKTRGQQVTLSCSPISGHRSVSWYQQTPGQGLQFLFEYFSETQRNKGNFPGRFSGRQFSNSRSEMNVSTLELGDSALYLCASSLEVSGANVLTFGAGSRLTVL.

The chain joins TRBV29-1 to TRBJ2-1; 7 bases are a match to TRBD1. The CDR3 loop spans 14 amino acids. Germline CDR1 is SQVTM and CDR2 is ANQGSEA. V gave up 7 bases and J gave up 4 bases; unmatched junction bases: 10. The CDR3 loop reads CSETGTESYNEQFF. The CDR3 nucleotides are TGCAGCGAGACTGGGACAGAATCATACAATGAGCAGTTCTTC.

The CDR3 DNA sequence: TGTGCCAGCAGCCAGGACAGAGGGGCTTTCTTT. Protein product: CASSQDRGAFF. The chain is built from TRBV12-3 or TRBV12-4 and TRBJ1-1, with a weak D call TRBD1 (6 bases). There are 11 residues in the CDR3. Trimming left V 6 bases short and J 11 bases short, with 13 bases between.

This rearrangement joins TRBV12-3 or TRBV12-4 to TRBJ2-1; the D gene is possibly TRBD1 (6 bases). The CDR3 sequence is 12 residues long. Trimming removed 6 bases from V and 9 bases from J, with 12 bases in between. CDR3 in DNA: TGTGCCAGCAGGACACAGGGTAGTGAGCAGTTCTTC. It codes for CASRTQGSEQFF.

This clonotype was counted a few times. The V and J genes are TRBV7-8 and TRBJ2-3; D might be TRBD2 (6 bases). The V gene's germline CDR1 is SGHVS and CDR2 FQNEAQ. The CDR3 is made up of 16 amino acids. The V end was cut by 7 bases, the J end by 3 bases, with 20 bases between. In DNA form, the CDR3 reads TGTGCCAGCACCATATTCGCGGGACCCGGGACAGATACGCAGTATTTT. It is translated as CASTIFAGPGTDTQYF.

This clonotype has only one observation. The gene calls are TRBV6-5 and TRBJ1-6; tentatively, D is TRBD1 (5 bases). This CDR3 spans 16 amino acids. CDR1 and CDR2 (germline): MNHEY, SVGAGI. V lost 0 bases, J lost 7 bases, and 13 bases lay in between. This CDR3 is CASSYSTVLRNSPLHF. CDR3 nucleotides: TGTGCCAGCAGTTACTCGACAGTCCTACGGAATTCACCCCTCCACTTT.

This clonotype was seen only a few times. The V call is TRBV5-5, the J call TRBJ2-1; perhaps TRBD1 as D (5 bases). CDR3 length: 14 residues. Looked up from germline, CDR1 is SGHKS and CDR2 is YYEKEE (reference sequence). Trimming took off 4 bases at V and 4 bases at J, with 12 bases between the two ends. CDR3 protein: CASSPATAYNEQFF. The DNA of the CDR3 is TGTGCCAGCAGCCCAGCGACAGCTTACAATGAGCAGTTCTTC.

The V gene is TRBV7-9, the J gene TRBJ1-5; D gene unclear. V was clipped by 1 base and J by 4 bases, with 11 bases between them. Germline CDR1 is SEHNR and CDR2 is FQNEAQ (reference sequence). The CDR3 consists of 15 residues. CDR3 in DNA: TGTGCCAGCAGCTTAGGGCAGATAGCAAATCAGCCCCAGCATTTT. Translation gives CASSLGQIANQPQHF. The full variable domain, in which reference TRBV7-9 and TRBJ1-5 provide the parts outside the CDR3, is DTGVSQNPRHKITKRGQNVTFRCDPISEHNRLYWYRQTLGQGPEFLTYFQNEAQLEKSRLLSDRFSAERPKGSFSTLEIQRTEQGDSAMYLCASSLGQIANQPQHFGDGTRLSIL.

This clonotype occurred a few times. This chain uses TRBV7-2 with TRBJ2-2; 8 nucleotides agree with TRBD2. J was trimmed by 6 bases and V by 1 base; bases with no gene match: 4. From germline, CDR1 is SGHTA and CDR2 FQGNSA. The CDR3 sequence is 15 residues long. CDR3 sequence reads: CASSLEAGEAGELFF. CDR3 coding DNA: TGTGCCAGCAGCTTAGAAGCGGGAGAGGCCGGGGAGCTGTTTTTT. The variable domain in full, completed from reference TRBV7-2 and TRBJ2-2, reads GAGVSQSPSNKVTEKGKDVELRCDPISGHTALYWYRQSLGQGLEFLIYFQGNSAPDKSGLPSDRFSAERTGGSVSTLTIQRTQQEDSAVYLCASSLEAGEAGELFFGEGSRLTVL.

This clonotype was seen repeatedly, ten times or more. The chain couples TRBV4-1 to TRBJ2-1; TRBD2 agrees at 8 bases. Germline V gene data show CDR1 as MGHRA and CDR2 as YSYEKL. This CDR3 region has 15 residues. The V segment lost 0 bases and the J segment 9 bases; nucleotides outside the gene matches: 7. The CDR3 DNA is TGCGCCAGCAGCCAAGATTCCGGGGGGGCCGGTGAGCAGTTCTTC. Residues: CASSQDSGGAGEQFF.

This clonotype was counted many times. The chain links TRBV28 to TRBJ2-2; D unresolved. CDR1 is MDHEN and CDR2 is SYDVKM in the germline V gene. CDR3 length: 11 amino acids. V lost 6 bases, J lost 5 bases, and 4 bases lay in between. Here the CDR3 reads CASSWTGELFF. The CDR3 bases are TGTGCCAGCAGCTGGACCGGGGAGCTGTTTTTT. Based on the CDR3 plus reference TRBV28 and TRBJ2-2, the full variable domain is DVKVTQSSRYLVKRTGEKVFLECVQDMDHENMFWYRQDPGLGLRLIYFSYDVKMKEKGDIPEGYSVSREKKERFSLILESASTNQTSMYLCASSWTGELFFGEGSRLTVL.

The CDR3 coding sequence is TGCGCCAGCAGCCCCGACCCGACTAGGCTAAGTACCGGGGAGCTGTTTTTT. As protein: CASSPDPTRLSTGELFF. This chain joins TRBV5-1 and TRBJ2-2; a weak D match, TRBD2 (6 bases). V lost 4 bases and J lost 5, with 21 bases in between. Per germline, CDR1 SGHRS and CDR2 YFSETQ. This CDR3 is built from 17 residues.